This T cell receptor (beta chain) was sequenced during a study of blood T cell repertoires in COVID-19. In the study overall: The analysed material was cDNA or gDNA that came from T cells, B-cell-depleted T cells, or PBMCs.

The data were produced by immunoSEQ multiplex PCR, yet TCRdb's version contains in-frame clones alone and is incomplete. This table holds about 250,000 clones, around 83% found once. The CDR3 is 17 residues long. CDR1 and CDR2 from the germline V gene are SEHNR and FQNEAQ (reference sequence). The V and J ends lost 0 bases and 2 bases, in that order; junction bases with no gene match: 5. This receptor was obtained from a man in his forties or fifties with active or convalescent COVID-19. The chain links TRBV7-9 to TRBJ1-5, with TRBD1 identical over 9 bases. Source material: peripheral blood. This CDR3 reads CASSLAGGQGRNQPQHF. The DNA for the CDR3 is TGTGCCAGCAGCTTAGCGGGGGGACAGGGTCGCAATCAGCCCCAGCATTTT.